A selection of T cell receptor beta chains follows, all from one sample in a study of blood T cell repertoires in COVID-19. The data were produced by immunoSEQ multiplex PCR, yet TCRdb's version contains in-frame clones alone and is incomplete. The sample consists of about 190,000 clones, over 80% of them appearing once. The specimen sequenced was peripheral blood. All receptors derive from a woman under 40 with acute or convalescent COVID-19. Both conserved end residues are part of each CDR3. Fields, in order: clone size, J gene, D gene, V gene, CDR3 DNA, CDR3 protein. D genes are given only for firm matches. Where a row states a size, it is once, few, many or the class of an expanded clone; other rows omit it.

NA,TRBJ2-5,TRBD2,TRBV7-7,TGTGCTAGCAGCTCCGCGGGAGGGGCACAAGAGACCCAGTACTTC,CASSSAGGAQETQYF
NA,TRBJ2-7,NA,TRBV7-2,TGTGCCAGCAGCTCCCGACAGGCAAGCTCCTACGAGCAGTACTTC,CASSSRQASSYEQYF
NA,TRBJ2-5,NA,TRBV27,TGTGCCAGCAGTAAAACACCGTCGTACCAAGAGACCCAGTACTTC,CASSKTPSYQETQYF
NA,TRBJ2-6,NA,TRBV30,TGTGCCTGGGCCTTCTCTGGGGCCAACGTCCTGACTTTC,CAWAFSGANVLTF
NA,TRBJ2-2,TRBD2,TRBV5-6,TGTGCCAGCAGCTTCGGGACTAGCGGGAGAGCCGGGGAGCTGTTTTTT,CASSFGTSGRAGELFF
NA,TRBJ1-5,NA,TRBV19,TGTGCCAGTAGTATGAATCGGGGTCCTCAGCCCCAGCATTTT,CASSMNRGPQPQHF
NA,TRBJ1-5,TRBD1,TRBV6-5,TGTGCCAGCTCGATCGGGACAGGGGGCGGACAGCCCCAGCATTTT,CASSIGTGGGQPQHF
NA,TRBJ1-4,TRBD1,TRBV5-1,TGCGCCAGCAGCTTCAGGGGGCAGAGGGGTGAAAAACTGTTTTTT,CASSFRGQRGEKLFF
NA,TRBJ2-5,NA,TRBV7-8,TGTGCCAGCAGCTTTTCGGAGACCCAGTACTTC,CASSFSETQYF
NA,TRBJ2-3,NA,TRBV12-3/TRBV12-4,TGTGCCAGCAGCAGGGGTGGGGATACGCAGTATTTT,CASSRGGDTQYF
NA,TRBJ1-3,NA,TRBV13,TGTGCCAGCAGCTTAGGGGGCAGGAAAGGAAACACCATATATTTT,CASSLGGRKGNTIYF
NA,TRBJ1-6,TRBD1,TRBV28,TGTGCCAGCAGGGGACAGGGGAATTCACCCCTCCACTTT,CASRGQGNSPLHF
NA,TRBJ1-2,TRBD1,TRBV6-2/TRBV6-3,TGTGCCAGCAGTTACCAGGGGGCGCTTGGCTACACCTTC,CASSYQGALGYTF
NA,TRBJ1-2,TRBD1,TRBV6-1,TGTGCCAGCAGTGAAGTTTTGAGGGGGCGAGGCTACACCTTC,CASSEVLRGRGYTF
NA,TRBJ1-1,NA,TRBV4-2,TGTGCCAGCAGCCTATGGTGGCTGAACACTGAAGCTTTCTTT,CASSLWWLNTEAFF
once,TRBJ1-6,TRBD1,TRBV6-5,TGTGCCAGCGCCTTCCGGGACAGCAATTCACCCCTCCACTTT,CASAFRDSNSPLHF
NA,TRBJ2-2,NA,TRBV6-4,TGTGCCAGCAGTGACAGTAGCCACGGGTCTGGGGAGCTGTTTTTT,CASSDSSHGSGELFF
NA,TRBJ1-2,TRBD1,TRBV28,TGTGCCAGCAGTTCAGGGGGGACAAGATATAACTATGGCTACACCTTC,CASSSGGTRYNYGYTF
NA,TRBJ1-2,NA,TRBV30,TGTGCCTGGGGCGACAGCCGGTACTATGGCTACACCTTC,CAWGDSRYYGYTF
NA,TRBJ1-1,TRBD1,TRBV19,TGTGCCAGTAGTGCAGACAGGGACACTGAAGCTTTCTTT,CASSADRDTEAFF
once,TRBJ1-4,NA,TRBV9,TGTGCCAGCAGCTCAACAGGAGAAATTAATGAAAAACTGTTTTTT,CASSSTGEINEKLFF
NA,TRBJ2-3,TRBD2,TRBV6-2/TRBV6-3,TGTGCCAGCAGTAACGCTGGACTAGGCAGCACAGATACGCAGTATTTT,CASSNAGLGSTDTQYF
NA,TRBJ2-3,NA,TRBV19,TGTGCCAGTAGTAGTGGACAGATTAACACAGATACGCAGTATTTT,CASSSGQINTDTQYF
once,TRBJ1-4,TRBD1,TRBV5-4,TGTGCCAGCAGCCCGGGACAGAGCCTTGAAAAACTGTTTTTT,CASSPGQSLEKLFF
NA,TRBJ1-1,NA,TRBV30,TGTGCCTGGGGAGACAGGCTGAAGAACACTGAAGCTTTCTTT,CAWGDRLKNTEAFF
NA,TRBJ1-1,TRBD1,TRBV6-2/TRBV6-3,TGTGCCAGCAGTTACTCCGCTCGGACAGGGGGCCTAATCATGAACACTGAAGCTTTCTTT,CASSYSARTGGLIMNTEAFF
NA,TRBJ2-2,TRBD1,TRBV5-1,TGCGCCAGCAGCTCAGGGGGTAACTTGATGACCGGGGAGCTGTTTTTT,CASSSGGNLMTGELFF
NA,TRBJ1-6,NA,TRBV5-1,TGCGCCAGCAGCTTGTCGGGGGGCCCTAATTCACCCCTCCACTTT,CASSLSGGPNSPLHF
NA,TRBJ1-1,TRBD1,TRBV5-1,TGCGCCAGCAGCCGGGAGGGGGCGACTGAAGCTTTCTTT,CASSREGATEAFF
once,TRBJ1-6,NA,TRBV5-5,TGTGCCAGCAGCTCGGACGGTGGGGCTGTCAATTCACCCCTCCACTTT,CASSSDGGAVNSPLHF
NA,TRBJ2-1,NA,TRBV24-1,TGTGCCACCAGTGCTCCTAGCCCGAGCTCCTACAATGAGCAGTTCTTC,CATSAPSPSSYNEQFF
once,TRBJ1-5,NA,TRBV4-2,TGTGCCAGCAGCCAAGATCCTACCGCGATTCAGCCCCAGCATTTT,CASSQDPTAIQPQHF
many,TRBJ2-7,TRBD1,TRBV15,TGTGCCACCAGCCGCCCGGACAGGGAATCCTACGAGCAGTACTTC,CATSRPDRESYEQYF
NA,TRBJ2-7,NA,TRBV7-9,TGTGCCAGCAGCCCCCTCGGAACTAGCACCTCCGGGGAGCAGTACTTC,CASSPLGTSTSGEQYF
NA,TRBJ1-1,NA,TRBV30,TGTGCCTGGAATGGGGGGGGAATCACTGAAGCTTTCTTT,CAWNGGGITEAFF
NA,TRBJ2-5,TRBD2,TRBV7-2,TGTGCCAGCAGCTGGGGCCCCGGGACTAGCGGGAGGGCAGAGACCCAGTACTTC,CASSWGPGTSGRAETQYF
NA,TRBJ2-1,TRBD2,TRBV27,TGTGCCAGCAGTTTATTTGGAGTGGTTTTAGGACTAGCGGGAGGCAATGAGCAGTTCTTC,CASSLFGVVLGLAGGNEQFF
NA,TRBJ1-4,TRBD1,TRBV7-9,TGTGCCAGCAGCATAGGACAGGGCACAAATGAAAAACTGTTTTTT,CASSIGQGTNEKLFF
NA,TRBJ1-4,TRBD1,TRBV19,TGTGCCAGTAGGGGGGACAGCCTTAATGAAAAACTGTTTTTT,CASRGDSLNEKLFF
NA,TRBJ2-1,NA,TRBV6-2/TRBV6-3,TGTGCCAGCAGTTACTCCCTAGGCTCCTACAATGAGCAGTTCTTC,CASSYSLGSYNEQFF
NA,TRBJ2-3,TRBD2,TRBV29-1,TGCAGCGTTGCTCGTTCGCGGGAGAGCACAGATACGCAGTATTTT,CSVARSRESTDTQYF
NA,TRBJ2-1,TRBD2,TRBV19,TGTGCCAGTAGTATTGTCCTAGCGGGAGTGTCCTACAATGAGCAGTTCTTC,CASSIVLAGVSYNEQFF
NA,TRBJ1-1,NA,TRBV10-2,TGCGCCAGCAGTGACATGCTACCTGGGAACACTGAAGCTTTCTTT,CASSDMLPGNTEAFF
NA,TRBJ2-7,NA,TRBV10-1,TGCGCCAGCAGCTTAGACTCCTACGAGCAGTACTTC,CASSLDSYEQYF
NA,TRBJ2-2,TRBD1,TRBV19,TGTGCCAGTAGTCTTACAGGGGGCTCGGTCACCGGGGAGCTGTTTTTT,CASSLTGGSVTGELFF
NA,TRBJ1-6,NA,TRBV27,TGTGCCAGCAGTTTGGGCAGGGCGAACTCACCCCTCCACTTT,CASSLGRANSPLHF
NA,TRBJ2-7,NA,TRBV6-5,TGTGCCAGCAGTTACGGACCCGGACAAGGCGAGCAGTACTTC,CASSYGPGQGEQYF
NA,TRBJ1-1,NA,TRBV29-1,TGCAGCCTAAAGCGAATAGGAGCGAACACTGAAGCTTTCTTT,CSLKRIGANTEAFF
NA,TRBJ1-4,TRBD1,TRBV28,TGTGCCAGCATGCGACAGGGGGCGCGATTAAATGAAAAACTGTTTTTT,CASMRQGARLNEKLFF
NA,TRBJ1-2,NA,TRBV24-1,TGTGCCACCAGTGATTTGCAGGGTTCGGGCTACACCTTC,CATSDLQGSGYTF
NA,TRBJ2-5,TRBD2,TRBV2,TGTGCCAGCACTGGGGGGGGATTCCAAGAGACCCAGTACTTC,CASTGGGFQETQYF
NA,TRBJ2-7,NA,TRBV5-1,TGCGCCAGCAGCTCGGGGTCGGTTCCCTTCTACGAGCAGTACTTC,CASSSGSVPFYEQYF
NA,TRBJ2-2,NA,TRBV6-5,TGTGCCAGCAGTTCCGGGGGGCCCACCGGGGAGCTGTTTTTT,CASSSGGPTGELFF